Presented here are 24 T cell receptor beta chains from one specimen sequenced in a study of sequential checkpoint blockade in melanoma. Treatment reported: randomized to nivolumab then ipilimumab (arm A) or the reverse (arm B). Clones were sequenced by immunoSEQ multiplex PCR, and TCRdb holds only the in-frame ones, with some missing. The repertoire consists of about 38,000 clones, with about 88% occurring once and the leading ten covering 9.5% to 15%. Sequencing was performed on CD8+ T cells sorted from blood (inferred from file names), taken from a patient given nivolumab and ipilimumab in sequence. These receptor sequences come from a human donor with melanoma.

V gene TRBV4-1 combines with J gene TRBJ2-7; 11 bases line up with TRBD2. The CDR3 is 15 amino acids. Trimming took 1 base from V and 7 from J; bases not matched to a gene: 6. The germline CDR1 and CDR2 sequences are MGHRA and YSYEKL. The CDR3 here is CASSQAGLAGGEQYF. CDR3 coding DNA: TGCGCCAGCAGCCAAGCGGGGCTAGCGGGAGGTGAGCAGTACTTC.

CDR3 loop: CASSISTGGGYTF. The CDR3 DNA sequence: TGTGCCAGTAGTATTTCGACAGGCGGTGGCTACACCTTC. The chain couples TRBV19 to TRBJ1-2; possibly TRBD1 for D (6 bases). The CDR3 has 13 residues. V shed 3 bases and J shed 7 bases, with 12 bases lying between them. From germline, CDR1 is LNHDA and CDR2 SQIVND (reference sequence).

This rearrangement joins TRBV28 to TRBJ2-7; weak D call: TRBD1 (5 bases). V lost 1 base and J 2 bases, leaving 9 bases between the germline ends. Germline V gene sequence: CDR1 MDHEN, CDR2 SYDVKM. The CDR3 extends over 14 amino acids. The CDR3 coding sequence is TGTGCCAGCAGTTTATCTACAGGAACCTACGAGCAGTACTTC. Its protein product is CASSLSTGTYEQYF.

The rearrangement uses TRBV19 and TRBJ1-4; 7 nucleotides agree with TRBD1. The CDR3 loop spans 16 amino acids. V lost 8 bases and J lost 0; bases outside the gene matches: 9. Germline V gene data show CDR1 as LNHDA and CDR2 as SQIVND (reference sequence). The DNA of the CDR3 is TGTGCCAGTCTGGGACAGCACCTTGCAACTAATGAAAAACTGTTTTTT. Translating it yields CASLGQHLATNEKLFF.

The CDR3 loop reads CASSEDGRDTYGYTF. CDR3 bases: TGTGCCAGCAGTGAAGACGGCAGGGATACCTATGGCTACACCTTC. V is TRBV2 and J is TRBJ1-2; D might be TRBD1 (5 bases). Germline assignment: CDR1 SNHLY and CDR2 FYNNEI. The CDR3 runs 15 residues. V was cut by 1 base and J by 4 bases, with 13 bases left in between.

The chain uses TRBV5-1 and TRBJ2-7, with 8 nucleotides matching TRBD2. The V segment lost 0 bases and the J segment 7 bases; nucleotides outside the gene matches: 9. The germline V gene encodes CDR1 SGHRS and CDR2 YFSETQ. This CDR3 is built from 15 residues. CDR3 sequence (DNA): TGCGCCAGCAGCTTGGCGGGGGGGGTGTCTCGGGAGCAGTACTTC. This codes for CASSLAGGVSREQYF.

This chain joins TRBV7-3 and TRBJ2-3; D is possibly TRBD1 (5 bases). V lost 5 bases to trimming and J lost 2 bases, with 17 bases between them. The CDR3 has 16 residues. Germline V gives CDR1 SGHTA, CDR2 FQGTGA. The CDR3 loop reads CASSLGAHSATDTQYF. The DNA of the CDR3 is TGTGCCAGCAGCCTAGGGGCCCACTCGGCCACAGATACGCAGTATTTT.

This clone was recorded once. This chain uses TRBV10-3 with TRBJ1-1; 7 bases are a match to TRBD1. The V gene end was trimmed by 3 bases and the J gene end by 8 bases; junction bases not matched to a gene: 6. This CDR3 has 13 amino acids. Germline CDR1 ENHRY, CDR2 SYGVKD. The DNA of the CDR3 is TGTGCCATCAGTGATCGTGGGACAGCCGAAGCTTTCTTT. Translation gives CAISDRGTAEAFF.

The rearrangement joins TRBV5-1 to TRBJ2-6; a possible D gene is TRBD2 (5 bases). V was shortened by 0 bases and J by 0 bases, with 13 bases between the two germline ends. The CDR3 consists of 18 residues. Germline V gives CDR1 SGHRS, CDR2 YFSETQ. The CDR3 loop is CASSLDGSPHSGANVLTF. CDR3 sequence (DNA): TGCGCCAGCAGCTTGGATGGGAGTCCCCACTCTGGGGCCAACGTCCTGACTTTC.

The chain uses TRBV4-1 and TRBJ1-2; D may be TRBD1 (5 bases). The CDR3 runs to 15 residues. V dropped 0 bases and J dropped 2 bases, with 10 bases sitting between them. Germline V gene sequence: CDR1 MGHRA, CDR2 YSYEKL. CDR3 sequence: CASSQDSQENYGYTF. The CDR3 bases are TGCGCCAGCAGCCAAGATTCACAGGAGAACTATGGCTACACCTTC.

Note on this clone: Lacking the conserved final phenylalanine or tryptophan, this CDR3 likely reflects a read error. This rearrangement joins TRBV7-3 to TRBJ1-2; TRBD1 is a possible D gene (6 bases). The V and J ends lost 0 bases and 4 bases respectively, with 12 bases between them. CDR3 length: 15 amino acids. Germline V gene data show CDR1 as SGHTA and CDR2 as FQGTGA. CDR3 amino acids: CASSLTRRGAYGYTL. The CDR3 DNA follows: TGTGCCAGCAGCTTAACCCGGCGGGGGGCCTATGGCTACACCCTC.

The chain is built from TRBV7-6 and TRBJ2-6; TRBD1 aligns across 8 bases. Germline loops: CDR1 SGHVS, CDR2 FNYEAQ. After removal of 3 bases from V and 0 bases from J, the junction contained 7 bases not matched to a gene. The CDR3 is made up of 18 amino acids. The CDR3 spells CASSLGRDRSSGANVLTF. The DNA for the CDR3 is TGTGCCAGCAGCTTGGGTAGGGACAGGAGCTCTGGGGCCAACGTCCTGACTTTC.

The V gene is TRBV9, the J gene TRBJ2-3, with 8 bases aligning to TRBD2. The germline V gene has CDR1 SGDLS and CDR2 YYNGEE. The CDR3 consists of 17 residues. V shed 4 bases and J 0 bases; nucleotides not matched to a gene: 10. CDR3 DNA sequence: TGTGCCAGCAGCTTAAACTCTCGGGAGGGCAGCACAGATACGCAGTATTTT. Its protein is CASSLNSREGSTDTQYF.

The CDR3: CASSTASGTSYEQYF. Written as DNA, the CDR3 is TGTGCCAGTAGTACGGCTAGCGGGACCTCCTACGAGCAGTACTTC. The chain employs TRBV19 and TRBJ2-7; 9 bases agree with TRBD2. The germline CDR1 and CDR2 sequences are LNHDA and SQIVND (reference sequence). Trimming at V came to 4 bases and at J to 0 bases, leaving 4 bases not matched to a gene. The CDR3 runs to 15 residues.

The rearrangement links TRBV20-1 to TRBJ2-5; D is uncertain. Germline-derived CDR1 and CDR2 are DFQATT and SNEGSKA (reference sequence). V was shortened by 6 bases and J by 4 bases, with 9 bases between the two germline ends. This CDR3 has 11 amino acids. The CDR3 is CSAPVGETQYF. The DNA of the CDR3 is TGCAGTGCCCCAGTTGGAGAGACCCAGTACTTC.

V gene TRBV5-6 combines with J gene TRBJ2-1; possibly TRBD2 for D (6 bases). The CDR3 is made up of 15 amino acids. Germline V gene sequence: CDR1 SGHDT, CDR2 YYEEEE. V lost 0 bases to trimming and J lost 7 bases, with 14 bases between them. The CDR3 loop reads CASSLGGESRNEQFF. CDR3 bases: TGTGCCAGCAGCTTGGGGGGGGAATCGAGAAATGAGCAGTTCTTC.

The chain couples TRBV7-9 to TRBJ2-2; D is possibly TRBD2 (5 bases). V was pared by 0 bases and J by 0 bases, with 11 bases between. The CDR3 has 17 residues. Germline-derived CDR1 and CDR2 are SEHNR and FQNEAQ (reference sequence). CDR3 DNA sequence: TGTGCCAGCAGCTTAGCGCTTTGGCGGGCGAACACCGGGGAGCTGTTTTTT. Its translation is CASSLALWRANTGELFF.

The chain employs TRBV28 and TRBJ1-2; possible D gene TRBD1, 5 bases. Trimming took 3 bases from V and 9 from J, leaving 14 bases between them. Germline CDR1 is MDHEN and CDR2 is SYDVKM. The CDR3 is 13 amino acids. The DNA of the CDR3 is TGTGCCAGCAGTTTCGGGGGACTTTTCAGCTACACCTTC. This sequence encodes CASSFGGLFSYTF.

The chain is built from TRBV28 and TRBJ1-4; TRBD1 is a possible D gene (6 bases). Trimming removed 6 bases at V and 0 bases at J, with 20 bases between. This CDR3 contains 18 residues. CDR1 is MDHEN and CDR2 is SYDVKM in the germline V gene. The CDR3 spells CASSPWGGLGATNEKLFF. The CDR3 DNA sequence: TGTGCCAGCAGCCCTTGGGGGGGGCTGGGGGCAACTAATGAAAAACTGTTTTTT. The full variable domain, in which reference TRBV28 and TRBJ1-4 provide the parts outside the CDR3, is DVKVTQSSRYLVKRTGEKVFLECVQDMDHENMFWYRQDPGLGLRLIYFSYDVKMKEKGDIPEGYSVSREKKERFSLILESASTNQTSMYLCASSPWGGLGATNEKLFFGSGTQLSVL.

The rearrangement links TRBV19 to TRBJ1-4; a possible D gene is TRBD1 (6 bases). Germline loops: CDR1 LNHDA, CDR2 SQIVND (reference sequence). V was cut by 10 bases and J by 4 bases, with 22 bases left in between. The CDR3 has 16 residues. CDR3 in amino acids: CATTATTRGFNEKLFF. Here the CDR3 DNA reads TGTGCCACCACAGCCACGACCAGGGGATTTAATGAAAAACTGTTTTTT.

This clone was observed once. This chain connects TRBV6-6 to TRBJ2-3; 11 bases agree with TRBD2. CDR3 length: 14 residues. V was clipped by 5 bases and J by 5 bases; unmatched bases: 3. Germline CDR1 reads MNHNY; CDR2 reads SVGAGI (reference sequence). CDR3 in DNA: TGTGCCAGCAGTACGACTAGCGGGGTAGATACGCAGTATTTT. Its protein is CASSTTSGVDTQYF.

The chain uses TRBV30 and TRBJ2-3; 7 nucleotides match TRBD1. Per germline, CDR1 GTSNPN and CDR2 SVGIG (reference sequence). With V trimmed by 2 bases and J by 6 bases, 8 bases remained unmatched. The length of the CDR3 is 14 residues. The CDR3 DNA is TGTGCCTGGAGTCAAACTGGGACAGCCGATACGCAGTATTTT. It translates to CAWSQTGTADTQYF.

The V call is TRBV11-2, the J call TRBJ2-3; D unresolved. V lost 1 base to trimming and J lost 3 bases, with 5 bases between them. There are 13 residues in the CDR3. Germline V gene lookup returns CDR1 SGHAT and CDR2 FQNNGV. CDR3 amino acids: CASSLGLTDTQYF. The CDR3 DNA reads TGTGCCAGCAGCTTAGGACTTACAGATACGCAGTATTTT.

This rearrangement joins TRBV27 to TRBJ2-4, with 15 nucleotides matching TRBD2. J lost 10 bases, V lost 5 bases, and 9 bases had no gene match. This CDR3 has 16 residues. In germline, CDR1 is MNHEY, CDR2 SMNVEV (reference sequence). The CDR3 loop reads CASSPGLAGGERIQYF. The CDR3 DNA follows: TGTGCCAGCAGTCCCGGACTAGCGGGAGGGGAGAGGATTCAGTACTTC.